This T cell receptor beta chain derives from a study of human T cells and chemical hapten exposure. Whole-study context: The use of 2% DPC on approximately 2 cm by approximately 2 cm of upper inner arm skin constituted sensitization.

This clonotype appeared a few times. Antigen: not known. Time point given: pre-sensitization, week 0. Treatment noted: therapeutic diphenylcyclopropenone sensitization with weekly scalp DPC. Notes on the study in general: No alteration of TCRs above 1 in 1000 frequency was seen with DPC sensitization.

This CDR3 region has 14 residues. Germline lookup yields CDR1 MNHEY and CDR2 SMNVEV (reference sequence). V was clipped by 3 bases and J by 2 bases, with 9 bases between them. Unique molecular identifiers were attached to individual cDNA molecules during library preparation. The authors' processing: Per sample, the median was around 100,000 TCRs, with values from 23,224 to 690,600. TCRdb processed the RACE reads anew with MiXCR; each CDR3 protein has one entry. TCRdb, not the original authors, processed these V and J calls. The data contain about 68,000 distinct CDR3 sequences, 9.5% to 13% of them singletons.

The sequenced sample was whole blood, obtained in connection with sensitization to the hapten diphenylcyclopropenone (DPC). The clonotype comes from a woman between 45 and 60 years old with alopecia areata. Some clones in this sample may be carry-over from other donors' samples. The chain has TRBV27 and TRBJ2-3; D possibly corresponds to TRBD2 (6 bases). For the CDR3, the DNA is TGTGCCAGCAGTTTCTCGGGGGACACAGATACGCAGTATTTT. Protein sequence: CASSFSGDTDTQYF.